This T cell receptor beta chain was captured by sequencing in a study of graft-versus-host responses after intestinal transplantation. This clone turned up a few times. Study-level results: Recipient marrow contained GvH clones, some of which appeared first in ileum or blood. Peak GvH clone levels in circulation were associated with early post-transplant HvG declines.

Sequenced by immunoSEQ multiplex PCR; TCRdb stores in-frame clones only, minus some. The sample lists some 5,200 clones, roughly 25% occurring once. This specimen consisted of alloreactive CD4+ T cells from a mixed lymphocyte reaction culture, obtained before transplantation. Indicated subset: CFSE-low proliferating T cells sorted from approximately 6-day pre-transplant mixed lymphocyte reaction (GvH or HvG direction). This TCR came from a human patient who was an organ donor for intestinal transplantation.

CDR3 coding DNA: TGTGCCAGTAGTAGACTAGCGGGAGCCAATGAGCAGTTCTTC. Protein sequence: CASSRLAGANEQFF. The V and J genes are TRBV19 and TRBJ2-1, with 12 bases fitting TRBD2. The V segment lost 4 bases and the J segment 6 bases; nucleotides outside the gene matches: 1. The CDR3 extends over 14 amino acids. Germline CDR1 and CDR2: LNHDA and SQIVND (reference sequence).